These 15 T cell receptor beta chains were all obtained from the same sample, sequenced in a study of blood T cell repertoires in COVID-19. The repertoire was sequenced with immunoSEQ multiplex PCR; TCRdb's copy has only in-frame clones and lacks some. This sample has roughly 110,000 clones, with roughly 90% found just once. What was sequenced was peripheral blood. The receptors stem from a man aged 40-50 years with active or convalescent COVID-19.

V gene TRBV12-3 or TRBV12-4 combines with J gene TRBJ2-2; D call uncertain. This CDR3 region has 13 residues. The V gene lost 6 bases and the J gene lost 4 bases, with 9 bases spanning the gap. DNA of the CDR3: TGTGCCAGCAGCCTAGAACCCACCGGGGAGCTGTTTTTT. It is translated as CASSLEPTGELFF.

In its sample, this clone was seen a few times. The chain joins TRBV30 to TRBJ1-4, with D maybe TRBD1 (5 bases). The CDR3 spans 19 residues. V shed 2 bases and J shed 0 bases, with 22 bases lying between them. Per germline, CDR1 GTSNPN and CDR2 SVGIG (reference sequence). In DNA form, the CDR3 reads TGTGCCTGGAGTATCGGCAACAGGACACCGAACGCAACTAATGAAAAACTGTTTTTT. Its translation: CAWSIGNRTPNATNEKLFF. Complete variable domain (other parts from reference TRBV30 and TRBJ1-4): SQTIHQWPATLVQPVGSPLSLECTVEGTSNPNLYWYRQAAGRGLQLLFYSVGIGQISSEVPQNLSASRPQDRQFILSSKKLLLSDSGFYLCAWSIGNRTPNATNEKLFFGSGTQLSVL.

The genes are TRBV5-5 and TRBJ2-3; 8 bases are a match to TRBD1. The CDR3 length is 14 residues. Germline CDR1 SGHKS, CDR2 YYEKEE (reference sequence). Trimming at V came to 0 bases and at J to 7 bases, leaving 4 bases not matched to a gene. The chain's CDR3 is CASSLGQGANTQYF. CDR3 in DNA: TGTGCCAGCAGCTTGGGGCAGGGGGCTAATACGCAGTATTTT.

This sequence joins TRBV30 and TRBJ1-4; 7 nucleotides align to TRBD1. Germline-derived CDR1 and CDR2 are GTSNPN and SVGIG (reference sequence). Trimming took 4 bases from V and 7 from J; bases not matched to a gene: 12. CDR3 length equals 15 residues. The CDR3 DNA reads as TGTGCCTGGACAGCCAGGGGGTTCGTAGGTGAAAAACTGTTTTTT. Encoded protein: CAWTARGFVGEKLFF.

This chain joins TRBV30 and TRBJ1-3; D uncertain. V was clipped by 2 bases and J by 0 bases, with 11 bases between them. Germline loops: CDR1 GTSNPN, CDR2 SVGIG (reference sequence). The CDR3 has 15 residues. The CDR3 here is CAWSTNSFSGNTIYF. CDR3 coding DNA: TGTGCCTGGAGTACAAACAGCTTCTCTGGAAACACCATATATTTT.

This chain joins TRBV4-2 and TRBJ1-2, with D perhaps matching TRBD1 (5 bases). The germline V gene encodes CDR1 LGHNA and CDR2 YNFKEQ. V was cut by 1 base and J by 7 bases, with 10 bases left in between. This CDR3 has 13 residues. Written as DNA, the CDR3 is TGTGCCAGCAGCCAAGCAGGGTCGCTTGGCTACACCTTC. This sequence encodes CASSQAGSLGYTF.

The CDR3 DNA follows: TGTGCCAGCAGTGAAGGGGGGCCGTTGACTGAAGCTTTCTTT. The encoded protein is CASSEGGPLTEAFF. The rearrangement uses TRBV2 and TRBJ1-1; weak D call: TRBD1 (6 bases). The CDR3 loop spans 14 amino acids. CDR1 is SNHLY, CDR2 FYNNEI, per germline. Between the trimmed V and J ends, which lost 1 base and 5 bases, there was a span of 11 bases. Full variable domain (missing parts from reference TRBV2 and TRBJ1-1): EPEVTQTPSHQVTQMGQEVILRCVPISNHLYFYWYRQILGQKVEFLVSFYNNEISEKSEIFDDQFSVERPDGSNFTLKIRSTKLEDSAMYFCASSEGGPLTEAFFGQGTRLTVV.

The CDR3 loop is CASSYQGRVNGYTF. For the CDR3, the DNA is TGTGCCAGTTCGTACCAGGGGAGGGTGAATGGCTACACCTTC. The J gene is TRBJ1-2, the V gene TRBV19; weak D call: TRBD1 (6 bases). V was pared by 8 bases and J by 6 bases, with 19 bases between. Germline CDR1 and CDR2: LNHDA and SQIVND (reference sequence). This CDR3 is 14 amino acids long.

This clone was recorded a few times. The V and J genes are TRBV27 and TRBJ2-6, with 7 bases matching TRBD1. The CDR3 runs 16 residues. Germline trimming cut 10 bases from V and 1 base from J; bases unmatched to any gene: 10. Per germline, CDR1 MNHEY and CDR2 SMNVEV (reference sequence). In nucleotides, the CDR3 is TGTGCCACCCGGGACAGTTTCAAATCTGGGGCCAACGTCCTGACTTTC. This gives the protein CATRDSFKSGANVLTF.

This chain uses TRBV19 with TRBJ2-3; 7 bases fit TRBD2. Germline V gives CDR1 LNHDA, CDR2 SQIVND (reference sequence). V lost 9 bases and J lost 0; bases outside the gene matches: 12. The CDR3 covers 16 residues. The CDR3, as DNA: TGTGCCAGCCGGGGGGAAGCGGTAAGAAGCACAGATACGCAGTATTTT. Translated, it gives CASRGEAVRSTDTQYF.

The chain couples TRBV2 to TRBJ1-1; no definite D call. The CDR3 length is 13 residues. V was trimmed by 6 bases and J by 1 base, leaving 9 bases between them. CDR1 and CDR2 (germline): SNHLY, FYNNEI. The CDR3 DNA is TGTGCCAGCAGGCTCCCAGGGAACACTGAAGCTTTCTTT. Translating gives CASRLPGNTEAFF.

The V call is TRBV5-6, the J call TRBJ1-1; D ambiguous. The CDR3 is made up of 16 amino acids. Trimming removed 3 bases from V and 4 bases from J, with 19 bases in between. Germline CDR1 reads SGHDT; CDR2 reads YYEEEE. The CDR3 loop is CASSSASGMRGTEAFF. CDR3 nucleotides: TGTGCCAGCAGCTCGGCCTCGGGGATGCGGGGCACTGAAGCTTTCTTT.

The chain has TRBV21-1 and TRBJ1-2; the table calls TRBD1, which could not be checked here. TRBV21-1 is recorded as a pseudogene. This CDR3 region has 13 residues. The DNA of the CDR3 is TGTGCCACTAATGCACCAGGGGAATATGGCTACACCTTC. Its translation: CATNAPGEYGYTF.

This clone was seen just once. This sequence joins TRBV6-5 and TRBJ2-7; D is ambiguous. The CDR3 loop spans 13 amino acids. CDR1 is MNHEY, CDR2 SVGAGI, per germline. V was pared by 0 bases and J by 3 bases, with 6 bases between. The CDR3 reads CASSYSEFYEQYF. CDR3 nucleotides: TGTGCCAGCAGTTACTCCGAGTTCTACGAGCAGTACTTC.

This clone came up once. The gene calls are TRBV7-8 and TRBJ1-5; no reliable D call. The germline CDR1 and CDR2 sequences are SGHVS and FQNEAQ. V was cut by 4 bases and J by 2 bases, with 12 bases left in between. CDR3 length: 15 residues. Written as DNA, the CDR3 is TGTGCCAGCAGCTCCCTAGGACTGGGCAATCAGCCCCAGCATTTT. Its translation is CASSSLGLGNQPQHF.